The clone carrying this T cell receptor (beta chain) was detected a few times. This sample was taken from a study of human T cells and chemical hapten exposure. TCRdb re-called the RACE reads with MiXCR, one entry per CDR3 protein. The sample consists of some 36,000 distinct CDR3 sequences, 10% to 13% of them appearing once. This CDR3 contains 14 residues. V gave up 7 bases and J gave up 3 bases, with 13 bases separating them. In germline, CDR1 is SNHLY, CDR2 FYNNEI. Described time point: pre-sensitization, week 0. Treatment denoted: therapeutic diphenylcyclopropenone sensitization with weekly scalp DPC. The authors' total RNA extraction used unfractionated whole blood.

This sequence joins TRBV2 and TRBJ1-5; D is undetermined. This TCR was sampled from a middle-aged man with alopecia areata. Some clones in this sample may be carry-over from other donors' samples. The starting material was whole blood, obtained in connection with sensitization to the hapten diphenylcyclopropenone (DPC). The CDR3 DNA sequence: TGTGCCAGCACGTCCACAGACCCCAATCAGCCCCAGCATTTT. The encoded protein is CASTSTDPNQPQHF. Supplemented by reference TRBV2 and TRBJ1-5, the full variable domain reads EPEVTQTPSHQVTQMGQEVILRCVPISNHLYFYWYRQILGQKVEFLVSFYNNEISEKSEIFDDQFSVERPDGSNFTLKIRSTKLEDSAMYFCASTSTDPNQPQHFGDGTRLSIL.